The T cell receptor (beta chain) described here comes from a study of blood T cell repertoires in COVID-19. The wider study: PBMCs, B-cell-depleted T cells, or T cells provided the cDNA or gDNA that made up the material.

The length of the CDR3 is 17 residues. V dropped 5 bases and J dropped 0; count of bases not matched to a gene: 10. From germline, CDR1 is WSHSY and CDR2 SAAADI. Original handling: The authors estimated nucleated cell counts from reference gene primer amplification. The table came from immunoSEQ multiplex PCR; TCRdb's copy has only in-frame clones and leaves some out. The V and J calls and clone size are taken from that table; D and trimming were inferred from the DNA. The top ten clones hold about an eighth of a sample with a few hundred thousand clones, about 91% of them seen once. Sequencing used peripheral blood. V is TRBV10-2 and J is TRBJ2-5; TRBD1 aligns across 9 bases. This receptor was identified in a woman in her fifties or sixties with acute or convalescent COVID-19. The CDR3 DNA reads TGCGCCAGCAGTCCGGGACAGGGTTTTGGGAACCAAGAGACCCAGTACTTC. Translating gives CASSPGQGFGNQETQYF.